The 24 T cell receptor beta chains below come from one sample, sequenced in a study of T cells in Graves' hyperthyroidism and ophthalmopathy. Amplified TCR beta CDR3 regions derived from RNA transcripts. The HTBI set primed first-round TCR CDR3 RT-PCR. From the multiplex PCR reads, TCRdb called clonotypes with MiXCR, one entry per CDR3 protein. Altogether some 770,000 distinct CDR3 sequences are present, about 15% being singletons, with the ten largest covering approximately 8.4%. Specimen: blood. Every receptor here comes from a young man with Graves' hyperthyroidism.

A few counts support this clonotype. The chain recombines TRBV30 with TRBJ2-3; TRBD2 might be the D (7 bases). V lost 2 bases and J 1 base, leaving 16 bases between the germline ends. The germline CDR1 and CDR2 sequences are GTSNPN and SVGIG (reference sequence). This CDR3 spans 16 amino acids. In DNA, the CDR3 is TGTGCCTGGAGTCCCAGGGGAGGGGTTGGCACAGATACGCAGTATTTT. It codes for CAWSPRGGVGTDTQYF.

This clonotype came up many times. The genes are TRBV5-6 and TRBJ2-7; D call uncertain. Trimming took off 3 bases at V and 2 bases at J, with 15 bases between the two ends. Germline V gives CDR1 SGHDT, CDR2 YYEEEE. This CDR3 contains 15 residues. In DNA, the CDR3 is TGTGCCAGCAGCTCTATCCTTGCCCCTCCCTACGAGCAGTACTTC. Its protein product is CASSSILAPPYEQYF.

This clonotype was seen more than once but under ten times. This rearrangement joins TRBV13 to TRBJ1-1, with a tentative D call TRBD1 (5 bases). Germline assignment: CDR1 PRHDT and CDR2 FYEKMQ (reference sequence). V was clipped by 5 bases and J by 12 bases, with 22 bases between them. The CDR3 is made up of 14 amino acids. CDR3 sequence reads: CASSKQTESLRPFF. The DNA of the CDR3 is TGTGCCAGCAGCAAGCAGACAGAGTCGCTCCGTCCTTTCTTT.

Written as DNA, the CDR3 is TGTGCCAGCAGCCCCATTTTTGGGGCAGGCGTAACCGGGGCCAACGTCCTGACTTTC. Translation gives CASSPIFGAGVTGANVLTF. J is TRBJ2-6 and V is TRBV5-8; a possible D gene is TRBD1 (5 bases). The CDR3 covers 19 residues. Between the trimmed V and J ends, which lost 4 bases and 4 bases, there was a span of 24 bases. CDR1 and CDR2 (germline): SGHTS, YDEGEE.

This clonotype occurred many times. The gene calls are TRBV11-2 and TRBJ2-3, with D unresolved. V lost 1 base, J lost 6 bases, and 17 bases lay in between. This CDR3 spans 16 amino acids. Germline lookup yields CDR1 SGHAT and CDR2 FQNNGV. CDR3 DNA sequence: TGTGCCAGCAGCTTAGGTGGGGTGTGGTTGTCGGATACGCAGTATTTT. Its protein product is CASSLGGVWLSDTQYF.

The sample holds many counts of this clonotype. The chain joins TRBV7-2 to TRBJ2-7; possible D gene TRBD2, 6 bases. This CDR3 has 13 residues. The germline V gene encodes CDR1 SGHTA and CDR2 FQGNSA. V was pared by 1 base and J by 6 bases, with 10 bases between. Written as DNA, the CDR3 is TGTGCCAGCAGCTTAGTTGGAGGGGTCGAGCAGTACTTC. This gives the protein CASSLVGGVEQYF.

This clonotype was found many times. V is TRBV28 and J is TRBJ2-3, with D possibly being TRBD2 (6 bases). The CDR3 is 14 amino acids. Between the trimmed V and J ends, which lost 6 bases and 0 bases, there was a span of 10 bases. Looked up from germline, CDR1 is MDHEN and CDR2 is SYDVKM. The CDR3 nucleotides read TGTGCCAGCAGGCCGGGACTTAGCACAGATACGCAGTATTTT. Protein product: CASRPGLSTDTQYF.

The chain uses TRBV30 and TRBJ2-1, with 8 bases that match TRBD1. Germline V lookup: CDR1 GTSNPN, CDR2 SVGIG (reference sequence). The J segment lost 5 bases and the V segment lost 2 bases, leaving 8 bases of the junction unmatched. The CDR3 loop spans 15 amino acids. CDR3 nucleotides: TGTGCCTGGAGTCCAAGGACAGGGATCAACAATGAGCAGTTCTTC. As protein: CAWSPRTGINNEQFF.

In DNA, the CDR3 is TGTGCCAGCAGTGACAGGGTGGGTGGCTACACCTTC. Protein sequence: CASSDRVGGYTF. The rearrangement links TRBV9 to TRBJ1-2; 7 nucleotides match TRBD1. Germline V lookup: CDR1 SGDLS, CDR2 YYNGEE. The length of the CDR3 is 12 residues. Unmatched junction bases numbered 5, after V lost 5 bases and J lost 7 bases.

This clonotype was seen only a few times. The V and J genes are TRBV12-3 or TRBV12-4 and TRBJ1-6, with a possible D match to TRBD1 (5 bases). V was trimmed by 5 bases and J by 7 bases, leaving 15 bases between them. CDR3 size: 15 residues. The CDR3 bases are TGTGCCAGCAGTCCCTCGGGACGGAAAAATTCACCCCTCCACTTT. It is translated as CASSPSGRKNSPLHF.

There are a few counts of this clonotype. The V gene is TRBV5-4, the J gene TRBJ2-7; D may be TRBD1 (5 bases). V was clipped by 2 bases and J by 0 bases, with 12 bases between them. The CDR3 runs 15 residues. Germline loops: CDR1 SGHNT, CDR2 YYREEE (reference sequence). The CDR3 DNA follows: TGTGCCAGCAGCTTCGGTGGGGCCCTCTCCTACGAGCAGTACTTC. As protein: CASSFGGALSYEQYF.

This clonotype was detected only a few times. J is TRBJ2-1 and V is TRBV7-8; 10 nucleotides align to TRBD1. J was trimmed by 2 bases and V by 4 bases; bases with no gene match: 8. The CDR3 is 17 amino acids. Germline CDR1 SGHVS, CDR2 FQNEAQ. CDR3 DNA: TGTGCCAGCAGCTCGGCTACGGGACAGGGGACCTACAATGAGCAGTTCTTC. It codes for CASSSATGQGTYNEQFF.

This clonotype was detected ten times or more. V is TRBV12-3 or TRBV12-4 and J is TRBJ2-3; the match to TRBD2 covers 10 bases. The trim removed 6 bases at V and 3 bases at J, leaving 12 bases unmatched. This CDR3 has 17 residues. The CDR3 loop is CASSLGLAALWTDTQYF. Written as DNA, the CDR3 is TGTGCCAGCAGCCTTGGACTAGCGGCCCTATGGACAGATACGCAGTATTTT.

The genes are TRBV6-1 and TRBJ1-1; TRBD1 matches at 9 bases. The CDR3 is made up of 14 amino acids. Germline V lookup: CDR1 MNHNS, CDR2 SASEGT. Unmatched junction bases numbered 6, after V lost 6 bases and J lost 4 bases. In DNA, the CDR3 is TGTGCCAGCAGGGGGGACAGGGTCCGCACTGAAGCTTTCTTT. Amino acids: CASRGDRVRTEAFF.

A few counts support this clonotype. The V call is TRBV12-3 or TRBV12-4, the J call TRBJ2-2, with TRBD2 as a possible D gene (6 bases). The CDR3 totals 13 residues. The ends were cut back, 9 bases at V and 6 bases at J, with 14 bases in the middle. In DNA form, the CDR3 reads TGTGCCAGTTCGGGAGTACGGGCCGGGGAGCTGTTTTTT. It specifies CASSGVRAGELFF.

This clonotype was seen only a few times. The chain has TRBV7-2 and TRBJ2-1; D remains ambiguous. The CDR3 extends over 13 amino acids. V was pared by 4 bases and J by 6 bases, with 10 bases between. Germline lookup yields CDR1 SGHTA and CDR2 FQGNSA. The CDR3 spells CASSSRAPNEQFF. For the CDR3, the DNA is TGTGCCAGCAGCTCCCGGGCCCCCAATGAGCAGTTCTTC.

This clonotype has more than one count but fewer than ten. This rearrangement joins TRBV6-1 to TRBJ2-4, with D perhaps being TRBD1 or TRBD2 (7 bases each). V lost 6 bases and J 7 bases, leaving 16 bases between the germline ends. The CDR3 extends over 14 amino acids. Germline CDR1 MNHNS, CDR2 SASEGT. CDR3: CASSFQGGGNIQYF. Here the CDR3 DNA reads TGTGCCAGCAGCTTTCAGGGGGGGGGGAACATTCAGTACTTC.

This clonotype has more than one count but fewer than ten. The chain carries TRBV20-1 and TRBJ2-1; TRBD1 or TRBD2 may be the D gene (5 bases each). V lost 5 bases and J lost 4, with 6 bases in between. Looked up from germline, CDR1 is DFQATT and CDR2 is SNEGSKA (reference sequence). The CDR3 is 11 residues long. Written as DNA, the CDR3 is TGCAGTGCTGGGACGTACAATGAGCAGTTCTTC. Protein: CSAGTYNEQFF.

V usage is TRBV19 and J usage is TRBJ1-2; 12 nucleotides align to TRBD1. Trimming cost V 10 bases and J 7 bases; bases outside gene matches: 10. Germline-derived CDR1 and CDR2 are LNHDA and SQIVND (reference sequence). CDR3 size: 14 residues. The CDR3 DNA sequence: TGTGCCACAGAACCGGGACAGGGGGCGCTTGGCTACACCTTC. It is translated as CATEPGQGALGYTF.

The CDR3 sequence is CASSYQAGAYEQYF. In DNA, the CDR3 is TGTGCCAGCAGCTACCAAGCGGGGGCCTACGAGCAGTACTTC. J is TRBJ2-7 and V is TRBV11-2; 8 bases match TRBD2. The germline gives CDR1 SGHAT, CDR2 FQNNGV. With 4 bases clipped from V and 2 bases from J, the junction kept 4 bases outside the gene matches. The CDR3 runs 14 residues.

The chain joins TRBV7-3 to TRBJ2-7; 7 nucleotides agree with TRBD1. The trim removed 5 bases at V and 6 bases at J, leaving 7 bases unmatched. The CDR3 contains 13 residues. CDR1 is SGHTA, CDR2 FQGTGA, per germline. CDR3 coding DNA: TGTGCCAGCAGCCAGGGGGTAACTGGCGAGCAGTACTTC. Its translation: CASSQGVTGEQYF.

The rearrangement joins TRBV20-1 to TRBJ1-2; the D gene is possibly TRBD1 (6 bases). This CDR3 region has 13 residues. Looked up from germline, CDR1 is DFQATT and CDR2 is SNEGSKA (reference sequence). Trimming pared 2 bases from V and 5 bases from J, leaving 12 bases between. The CDR3 region is CSARLTGTYGYTF. As DNA, the CDR3 is TGCAGTGCTAGACTGACAGGCACGTATGGCTACACCTTC.

This clonotype has ten or more counts. This sequence joins TRBV12-3 or TRBV12-4 and TRBJ1-1; no reliable D call. V was cut by 1 base and J by 3 bases, with 6 bases left in between. This CDR3 spans 13 amino acids. In DNA, the CDR3 is TGTGCCAGCAGTTTAGTCTGGGACACTGAAGCTTTCTTT. This encodes CASSLVWDTEAFF.

There are many counts of this clonotype. The chain has TRBV28 and TRBJ2-7; D may be TRBD1 (5 bases). The CDR3 sequence is 15 residues long. Germline CDR1 MDHEN, CDR2 SYDVKM. V gave up 3 bases and J gave up 5 bases, with 17 bases separating them. The CDR3 DNA reads TGTGCCAGCAGTTTGGGGCCAGGTTTGAGTAACGAGCAGTACTTC. It encodes CASSLGPGLSNEQYF.